This T cell receptor (beta chain) was sequenced during a study of T cells after yellow fever vaccination. The germline CDR1 and CDR2 sequences are MDHEN and SYDVKM. With 6 bases removed from V and 3 bases from J, the gap between germline ends came to 11 bases. CDR3 size: 13 residues. As concerns this clonotype: Its antigen is currently unknown.

Regarding the study as a whole: Most primary-vaccination clones recurred post-booster (roughly 96% CD4, more than 85% CD8). Though weaker, the secondary response peaked faster, on day 5 versus 15. Clonotypes shared by both compartments, CD4 and CD8, made up a small share.

From the 5' RACE reads, TCRdb called clonotypes with MiXCR, one entry per CDR3 protein. The data hold about 120,000 distinct CDR3 sequences, with 8.9% observed a single time. The sequence came from a man between 18 and 29 years old who received the YFV17D yellow fever vaccine. The sequenced sample was CD8+ T cells sorted from PBMCs, obtained on the day of the yellow fever booster vaccination. The chain carries TRBV28 and TRBJ2-5, with a tentative D call TRBD1 (6 bases). The CDR3 is CASRPQGKETQYF. CDR3 DNA: TGTGCCAGCAGGCCACAGGGAAAAGAGACCCAGTACTTC.